The next 23 T cell receptor beta chains were all read from a single sample in a study of beta chain features in type 1 diabetes. The whole isolated RNA underwent reverse transcription, so sequencing captured expressed TCRB transcripts. The protocol was immunoSEQ multiplex PCR, while the TCRdb copy is restricted to in-frame clones and leaves out a portion. The sample lists under 550,000 clones, roughly an eighth occurring once. Sequencing input: naive CD4+ T cells from blood. The receptors originated from a woman under 30 in good health.

The gene calls are TRBV7-2 and TRBJ2-3, with D maybe TRBD1 (5 bases). The germline V gene encodes CDR1 SGHTA and CDR2 FQGNSA. CDR3 length: 15 amino acids. V gave up 3 bases and J gave up 0 bases, with 10 bases separating them. The DNA for the CDR3 is TGTGCCAGCAGCTTTCAGGGAATAAGCACAGATACGCAGTATTTT. The encoded protein is CASSFQGISTDTQYF.

V usage is TRBV2 and J usage is TRBJ2-1; tentative D call: TRBD1 (5 bases). The V end was cut by 7 bases, the J end by 4 bases, with 11 bases between. This CDR3 is built from 13 residues. Germline-derived CDR1 and CDR2 are SNHLY and FYNNEI. The CDR3 DNA sequence: TGTGCCAGCAAGGCGACAGAGTACAATGAGCAGTTCTTC. This gives the protein CASKATEYNEQFF.

The rearrangement joins TRBV4-2 to TRBJ2-3; perhaps TRBD2 as D (6 bases). V lost 3 bases and J 1 base, leaving 23 bases between the germline ends. This CDR3 has 19 amino acids. Germline V lookup: CDR1 LGHNA, CDR2 YNFKEQ. CDR3 coding DNA: TGTGCCAGCAGCCATCACGGGGGAGCCAGGGTTAGGGGCACAGATACGCAGTATTTT. Translated: CASSHHGGARVRGTDTQYF.

The chain couples TRBV25-1 to TRBJ1-2; 8 nucleotides match TRBD1. CDR3 length: 15 amino acids. Germline V gives CDR1 MGHDK, CDR2 SYGVNS. V lost 0 bases, J lost 5 bases, and 5 bases stayed unmatched. This chain's CDR3 is CASSEYYRGVYGYTF. The CDR3 DNA sequence: TGTGCCAGCAGTGAATATTACAGGGGGGTTTATGGCTACACCTTC.

This clone was counted a few times. This chain connects TRBV27 to TRBJ2-3; TRBD2 aligns across 12 bases. Trimming at V came to 5 bases and at J to 1 base, leaving 4 bases not matched to a gene. Germline V gene lookup returns CDR1 MNHEY and CDR2 SMNVEV (reference sequence). The CDR3 loop spans 16 amino acids. Here the CDR3 DNA reads TGTGCCAGCAGTATAACTAGCGGGGGGCGCACAGATACGCAGTATTTT. It yields the protein CASSITSGGRTDTQYF.

This clone was observed a handful of times. The V gene is TRBV9, the J gene TRBJ2-6; 7 positions agree with TRBD1. The CDR3 consists of 17 residues. Germline-derived CDR1 and CDR2 are SGDLS and YYNGEE. J lost 0 bases, V lost 3 bases, and 6 bases had no gene match. The CDR3 DNA follows: TGTGCCAGCAGCGCGGGCAGGGGGAACTCTGGGGCCAACGTCCTGACTTTC. It specifies CASSAGRGNSGANVLTF.

The chain combines TRBV4-1 with TRBJ2-1; no clear D. Germline V gene data show CDR1 as MGHRA and CDR2 as YSYEKL. The CDR3 spans 15 residues. V was clipped by 4 bases and J by 6 bases, with 16 bases between them. The CDR3 sequence: CASSRTTPQSNEQFF. The CDR3 DNA sequence: TGCGCCAGCAGCCGCACAACGCCCCAGAGCAATGAGCAGTTCTTC.

The V gene is TRBV30, the J gene TRBJ2-2; 7 positions agree with TRBD1. This CDR3 contains 15 residues. Trimming at V came to 5 bases and at J to 6 bases, leaving 12 bases not matched to a gene. Germline assignment: CDR1 GTSNPN and CDR2 SVGIG (reference sequence). CDR3 residues: CAWDVRGYGSGELFF. The CDR3 bases are TGTGCCTGGGACGTCAGGGGGTACGGGTCCGGGGAGCTGTTTTTT.

This clone was seen a few times. The chain couples TRBV5-6 to TRBJ2-2, with D hard to call. Trimming removed 0 bases at V and 8 bases at J, with 5 bases between. CDR1 and CDR2 from the germline V gene are SGHDT and YYEEEE. The CDR3 is 12 residues long. CDR3: CASSLEFGELFF. The DNA for the CDR3 is TGTGCCAGCAGCTTGGAGTTTGGGGAGCTGTTTTTT.

The rearrangement joins TRBV27 to TRBJ2-7; 7 positions agree with TRBD1. V shed 5 bases and J 5 bases; nucleotides not matched to a gene: 12. The CDR3 extends over 15 amino acids. CDR1 is MNHEY, CDR2 SMNVEV, per germline (reference sequence). CDR3 protein: CASSHTGTDLHEQYF. The CDR3 coding sequence is TGTGCCAGCAGTCACACCGGGACAGACCTCCACGAGCAGTACTTC.

The chain combines TRBV9 with TRBJ2-6; a possible D gene is TRBD1 (5 bases). Germline CDR1 is SGDLS and CDR2 is YYNGEE. V was cut by 3 bases and J by 5 bases, with 12 bases left in between. There are 15 residues in the CDR3. In DNA form, the CDR3 reads TGTGCCAGCAGCGAGACAGTATCCAGGGCCAACGTCCTGACTTTC. It is translated as CASSETVSRANVLTF. Together with reference TRBV9 and TRBJ2-6, the CDR3 gives the full variable domain: DSGVTQTPKHLITATGQRVTLRCSPRSGDLSVYWYQQSLDQGLQFLIQYYNGEERAKGNILERFSAQQFPDLHSELNLSSLELGDSALYFCASSETVSRANVLTFGAGSRLTVL.

This clone was seen only once. The chain joins TRBV4-2 to TRBJ2-7, with D unclear. The germline CDR1 and CDR2 sequences are LGHNA and YNFKEQ. Trimming pared 2 bases from V and 4 bases from J, leaving 9 bases between. The CDR3 is 13 residues long. This CDR3 reads CASSQQTRYEQYF. In nucleotides, the CDR3 is TGTGCCAGCAGCCAACAGACTCGTTACGAGCAGTACTTC.

J is TRBJ2-7 and V is TRBV7-3, with D possibly matching TRBD1 (6 bases). The V and J ends lost 5 bases and 4 bases respectively, with 12 bases between them. Germline assignment: CDR1 SGHTA and CDR2 FQGTGA. This CDR3 has 13 residues. The CDR3 sequence: CASSRAGEYEQYF. The CDR3 region has the DNA TGTGCCAGCAGCCGGGCAGGGGAGTACGAGCAGTACTTC.

The chain recombines TRBV5-1 with TRBJ2-3; 9 nucleotides align to TRBD1. The trim removed 4 bases at V and 3 bases at J, leaving 9 bases unmatched. The germline V gene has CDR1 SGHRS and CDR2 YFSETQ. This CDR3 comprises 16 residues. The CDR3 coding sequence is TGCGCCAGCAGCGTGTCATTGACAGGGGGGACAGATACGCAGTATTTT. Translated, it gives CASSVSLTGGTDTQYF.

V gene TRBV2 combines with J gene TRBJ1-5; D is uncertain. The ends were cut back, 3 bases at V and 6 bases at J, with 9 bases in the middle. The germline CDR1 and CDR2 sequences are SNHLY and FYNNEI. This CDR3 spans 13 amino acids. CDR3 DNA sequence: TGTGCCAGCAGTGACGAGGGAGGTCAGCCCCAGCATTTT. Translating it yields CASSDEGGQPQHF. Supplemented by reference TRBV2 and TRBJ1-5, the full variable domain reads EPEVTQTPSHQVTQMGQEVILRCVPISNHLYFYWYRQILGQKVEFLVSFYNNEISEKSEIFDDQFSVERPDGSNFTLKIRSTKLEDSAMYFCASSDEGGQPQHFGDGTRLSIL.

This clone was seen more than once but under ten times. V gene TRBV9 combines with J gene TRBJ2-3; D call uncertain. CDR3 length: 12 residues. V lost 3 bases to trimming and J lost 4 bases, with 6 bases between them. CDR1 is SGDLS, CDR2 YYNGEE, per germline. CDR3 loop: CASSASADTQYF. CDR3 in DNA: TGTGCCAGCAGCGCTTCAGCAGATACGCAGTATTTT. Full variable domain (missing parts from reference TRBV9 and TRBJ2-3): DSGVTQTPKHLITATGQRVTLRCSPRSGDLSVYWYQQSLDQGLQFLIQYYNGEERAKGNILERFSAQQFPDLHSELNLSSLELGDSALYFCASSASADTQYFGPGTRLTVL.

This rearrangement joins TRBV2 to TRBJ1-1; perhaps TRBD1 as D (5 bases). The germline gives CDR1 SNHLY, CDR2 FYNNEI. Trimming shortened V by 4 bases and J by 1 base, and 7 bases separated the two germline ends. CDR3 length equals 13 residues. The CDR3 nucleotides are TGTGCCAGCAGTGGACAGACGAACACTGAAGCTTTCTTT. Translating it yields CASSGQTNTEAFF.

The chain employs TRBV2 and TRBJ1-5; 7 bases fit TRBD1. The CDR3 runs to 14 residues. V lost 6 bases, J lost 1 base, and 3 bases stayed unmatched. CDR1 is SNHLY, CDR2 FYNNEI, per germline. CDR3 sequence reads: CASSAGQSNQPQHF. The CDR3 bases are TGTGCCAGCAGCGCGGGACAGAGCAATCAGCCCCAGCATTTT.

The rearrangement uses TRBV4-2 and TRBJ1-4, with D hard to call. The CDR3 totals 14 residues. Trimming shortened V by 0 bases and J by 7 bases, and 9 bases separated the two germline ends. Germline-derived CDR1 and CDR2 are LGHNA and YNFKEQ. DNA for the CDR3: TGTGCCAGCAGCCAAGATTCCGTGAGTGAAAAACTGTTTTTT. Encoded protein: CASSQDSVSEKLFF.

The chain employs TRBV7-2 and TRBJ2-6; the D call may be TRBD1 or TRBD2 (5 bases each). V lost 4 bases to trimming and J lost 1 base, with 8 bases between them. The germline gives CDR1 SGHTA, CDR2 FQGNSA. CDR3 length equals 15 residues. CDR3 coding DNA: TGTGCCAGCAGCTATGGGGGATCTGGGGCCAACGTCCTGACTTTC. It specifies CASSYGGSGANVLTF.

The rearrangement links TRBV27 to TRBJ1-1; 7 nucleotides line up with TRBD1. From germline, CDR1 is MNHEY and CDR2 SMNVEV (reference sequence). V trimming: 5 bases; J trimming: 1 base; junction bases outside the gene matches: 10. The CDR3 loop spans 16 amino acids. The CDR3 is CASSARDRIPNTEAFF. The CDR3 DNA sequence: TGTGCCAGCAGTGCGCGGGACAGAATACCGAACACTGAAGCTTTCTTT.

This clone turned up a few times. The chain is built from TRBV29-1 and TRBJ1-1; possibly TRBD1 for D (5 bases). The V gene lost 7 bases and the J gene lost 0 bases, with 6 bases spanning the gap. CDR3 length: 11 residues. CDR1 is SQVTM, CDR2 ANQGSEA, per germline. As DNA, the CDR3 is TGCAGCGGGGGGATGAACACTGAAGCTTTCTTT. This encodes CSGGMNTEAFF. Together with reference TRBV29-1 and TRBJ1-1, the CDR3 gives the full variable domain: SAVISQKPSRDICQRGTSLTIQCQVDSQVTMMFWYRQQPGQSLTLIATANQGSEATYESGFVIDKFPISRPNLTFSTLTVSNMSPEDSSIYLCSGGMNTEAFFGQGTRLTVV.

The chain uses TRBV2 and TRBJ2-2; no firm D call. The ends were cut back, 7 bases at V and 6 bases at J, with 9 bases in the middle. CDR1 and CDR2 from the germline V gene are SNHLY and FYNNEI. The CDR3 spans 12 residues. The chain's CDR3 is CASTRVAGELFF. CDR3 sequence (DNA): TGTGCCAGCACTAGGGTCGCCGGGGAGCTGTTTTTT.